This is a list of T cell receptor beta chains from one sample in a study of T cells in Graves' hyperthyroidism and ophthalmopathy. TCRdb fed the multiplex PCR reads into MiXCR, producing one record per CDR3 protein. The profile shows 550,000 to 700,000 distinct CDR3 sequences, about 45% of them singletons. The sequencing sample was made of peripheral blood or thyroid tissue (not recorded which). Receptors originate from an adult woman with Graves' disease, either hyperthyroidism or ophthalmopathy (not recorded which). The CDR3 runs from the conserved cysteine through the conserved F or W. The D gene is left open where the match is weak. Some rows have no size entry. The others give once, few or many, or a class for an expanded clone.

abundance,d_gene,j_gene,v_gene,CDR3aa,CDR3nt
once,.,TRBJ1-1,TRBV20-1,CSASENSGQGAFF,TGCAGTGCTTCCGAAAACTCGGGGCAGGGAGCTTTCTTT
.,TRBD1,TRBJ2-7,TRBV2,CASIEGADYEQYF,TGTGCCAGCATCGAGGGGGCCGACTACGAGCAGTACTTC
.,.,TRBJ2-1,TRBV2,CASTVSSYNEQFF,TGTGCCAGCACCGTAAGCTCCTACAATGAGCAGTTCTTC
many,TRBD1,TRBJ1-1,TRBV7-9,CASSSQTGTTEAFF,TGTGCCAGCAGCAGCCAGACAGGGACCACTGAAGCTTTCTTT
.,TRBD1,TRBJ1-6,TRBV11-2,CASSSPGQEISPLHF,TGTGCCAGCAGCTCCCCAGGACAGGAGATTTCACCCCTCCACTTT
.,.,TRBJ2-5,TRBV7-4,CASGLVAIVYLCASCRGRRETQYF,.
.,.,TRBJ2-7,TRBV29-1,CSGGVDTYEQYF,TGCAGCGGGGGGGTGGACACCTACGAGCAGTACTTC
.,TRBD1,TRBJ1-2,TRBV25-1,CASSLSKGTGIPRRGDYGYTF,TGTGCCAGCAGTTTATCGAAAGGGACAGGGATTCCGCGCCGTGGCGACTATGGCTACACCTTC
many,TRBD2,TRBJ2-7,TRBV12-3/TRBV12-4,CASSLVWLAGGLDEQYF,TGTGCCAGCAGTTTAGTGTGGCTAGCGGGAGGGCTGGACGAGCAGTACTTC
many,TRBD1,TRBJ2-7,TRBV5-6,CASSAQGQTYEQYF,TGTGCCAGCAGCGCCCAGGGACAGACCTACGAGCAGTACTTC
.,TRBD1,TRBJ1-5,TRBV7-2,CAGSRNRDRNQPQHF,TGTGCCGGCAGTCGTAACCGGGACAGAAATCAGCCCCAGCATTTT
.,TRBD1,TRBJ1-4,TRBV12-3/TRBV12-4,CASSPPTGRSEKLFF,TGTGCCAGCAGCCCCCCGACAGGGAGAAGTGAAAAACTGTTTTTT
many,TRBD2,TRBJ2-5,TRBV20-1,CSSGLAGAQETQYF,TGCAGTTCCGGACTAGCGGGAGCCCAAGAGACCCAGTACTTC
.,.,TRBJ1-4,TRBV12-3/TRBV12-4,CASSWGPATNEKLFF,TGTGCCAGCAGTTGGGGCCCTGCAACTAATGAAAAACTGTTTTTT
many,TRBD2,TRBJ2-2,TRBV9,CASGREALEGELFF,TGTGCCAGCGGGCGGGAGGCCCTGGAAGGGGAGCTGTTTTTT
many,.,TRBJ1-5,TRBV11-2,CASSLGRGTNYQPQHF,TGTGCCAGCAGCTTAGGGAGGGGCACCAATTATCAGCCCCAGCATTTT
many,.,TRBJ1-1,TRBV2,CASNSQGIVAEAFF,TGTGCCAGCAATTCCCAGGGGATTGTTGCTGAAGCTTTCTTT
many,.,TRBJ1-6,TRBV7-9,CASSDLGGNNSPLHF,TGTGCCAGCAGCGACTTGGGGGGTAATAATTCACCCCTCCACTTT
.,.,TRBJ2-5,TRBV5-5,CASSLVVQGALRETQYF,TGTGCCAGCAGCTTGGTCGTGCAGGGTGCATTGCGAGAGACCCAGTACTTC
many,.,TRBJ2-7,TRBV6-1,CASRVGLASYEQYF,TGTGCCAGCAGAGTCGGGCTAGCGAGCTACGAGCAGTACTTC